This note documents a single TCR beta chain sequence. The record originates from a study of T-cell reconstitution after alpha-beta-depleted transplantation in children. Germline CDR1 reads KGHDR; CDR2 reads SFDVKD. The CDR3 loop spans 14 amino acids. The ends were cut back, 3 bases at V and 5 bases at J, with 12 bases in the middle. Unique molecular identifiers were incorporated into the prepared TCRbeta library. TCRdb ran MiXCR on the PCR reads and lists one entry per CDR3 protein. The table has some 490,000 distinct CDR3 sequences, about an eighth seen once. This clonotype was sampled from a human donor who donated a stem cell graft to a child with combined immunodeficiency. The material sequenced was PBMCs from the stem cell graft donor, taken from the stem cell graft. The chain joins TRBV24-1 to TRBJ1-2; possible D gene TRBD1, 6 bases. CDR3: CATSDLGRGYGYTF. CDR3 nucleotides: TGTGCCACCAGTGATCTCGGCAGGGGTTATGGCTACACCTTC.